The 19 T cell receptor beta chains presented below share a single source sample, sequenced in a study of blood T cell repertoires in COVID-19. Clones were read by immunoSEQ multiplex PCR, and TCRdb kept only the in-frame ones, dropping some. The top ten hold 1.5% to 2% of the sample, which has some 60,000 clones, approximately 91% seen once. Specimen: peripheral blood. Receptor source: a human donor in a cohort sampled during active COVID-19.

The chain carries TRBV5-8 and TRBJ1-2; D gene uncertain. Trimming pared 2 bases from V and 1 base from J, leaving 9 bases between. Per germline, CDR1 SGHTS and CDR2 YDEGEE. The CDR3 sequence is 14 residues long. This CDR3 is CASSFTQVNYGYTF. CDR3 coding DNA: TGTGCCAGCAGCTTTACTCAGGTTAACTATGGCTACACCTTC.

This CDR3 is CASRQAGGGYEQYF. In nucleotides, the CDR3 is TGTGCCAGCAGGCAGGCCGGGGGTGGATACGAGCAGTACTTC. The V and J genes are TRBV7-2 and TRBJ2-7; the D gene is possibly TRBD2 (6 bases). The CDR3 length is 14 residues. Germline V gene sequence: CDR1 SGHTA, CDR2 FQGNSA. V was shortened by 6 bases and J by 4 bases, with 16 bases between the two germline ends. Based on the CDR3 plus reference TRBV7-2 and TRBJ2-7, the full variable domain is GAGVSQSPSNKVTEKGKDVELRCDPISGHTALYWYRQSLGQGLEFLIYFQGNSAPDKSGLPSDRFSAERTGGSVSTLTIQRTQQEDSAVYLCASRQAGGGYEQYFGPGTRLTVT.

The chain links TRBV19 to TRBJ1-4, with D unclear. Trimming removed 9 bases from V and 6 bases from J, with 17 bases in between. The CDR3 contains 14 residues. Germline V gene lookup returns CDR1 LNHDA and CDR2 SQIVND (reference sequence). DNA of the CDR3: TGTGCCAGCAACCCGTCCCGGGGAGATGAAAAACTGTTTTTT. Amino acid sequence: CASNPSRGDEKLFF.

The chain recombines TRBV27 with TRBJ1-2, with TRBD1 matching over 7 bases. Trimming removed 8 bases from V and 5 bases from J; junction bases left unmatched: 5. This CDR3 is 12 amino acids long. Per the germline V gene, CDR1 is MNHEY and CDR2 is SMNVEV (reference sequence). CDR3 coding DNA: TGTGCCAGCTGGACAGGTGATTATGGCTACACCTTC. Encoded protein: CASWTGDYGYTF.

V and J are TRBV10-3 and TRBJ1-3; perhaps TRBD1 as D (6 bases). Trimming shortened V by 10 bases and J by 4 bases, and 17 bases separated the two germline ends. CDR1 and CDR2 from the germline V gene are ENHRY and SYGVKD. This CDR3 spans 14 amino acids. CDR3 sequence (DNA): TGTGCCACACTAAACCAGGGGTTCGGAAACACCATATATTTT. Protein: CATLNQGFGNTIYF.

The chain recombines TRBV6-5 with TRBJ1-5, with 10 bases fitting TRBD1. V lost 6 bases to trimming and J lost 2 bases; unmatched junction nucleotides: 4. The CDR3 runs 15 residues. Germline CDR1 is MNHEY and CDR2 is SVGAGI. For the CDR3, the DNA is TGTGCCAGCAGGGACAGGGGGATTGGCAATCAGCCCCAGCATTTT. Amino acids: CASRDRGIGNQPQHF.

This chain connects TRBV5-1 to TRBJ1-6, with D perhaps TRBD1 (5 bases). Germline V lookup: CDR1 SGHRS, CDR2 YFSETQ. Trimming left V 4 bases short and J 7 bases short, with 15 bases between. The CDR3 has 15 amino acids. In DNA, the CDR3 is TGCGCCAGCAGCCCAGACAGCATACCCAATTCACCCCTCCACTTT. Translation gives CASSPDSIPNSPLHF. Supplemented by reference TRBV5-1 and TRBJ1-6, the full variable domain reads KAGVTQTPRYLIKTRGQQVTLSCSPISGHRSVSWYQQTPGQGLQFLFEYFSETQRNKGNFPGRFSGRQFSNSRSEMNVSTLELGDSALYLCASSPDSIPNSPLHFGNGTRLTVT.

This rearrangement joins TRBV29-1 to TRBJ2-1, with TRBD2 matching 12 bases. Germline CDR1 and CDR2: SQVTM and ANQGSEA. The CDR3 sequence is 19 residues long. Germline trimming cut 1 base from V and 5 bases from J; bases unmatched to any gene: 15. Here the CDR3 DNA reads TGCAGCGTTGAAGTGCGTCCTAGCGGGAGGGCGGCTTTTAACAATGAGCAGTTCTTC. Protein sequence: CSVEVRPSGRAAFNNEQFF.

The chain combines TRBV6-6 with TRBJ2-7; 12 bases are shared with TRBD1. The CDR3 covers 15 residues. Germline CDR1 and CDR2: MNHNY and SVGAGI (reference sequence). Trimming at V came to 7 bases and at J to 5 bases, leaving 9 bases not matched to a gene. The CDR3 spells CASNPGTGGLHEQYF. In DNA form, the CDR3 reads TGTGCCAGCAACCCCGGGACAGGGGGCTTACACGAGCAGTACTTC.

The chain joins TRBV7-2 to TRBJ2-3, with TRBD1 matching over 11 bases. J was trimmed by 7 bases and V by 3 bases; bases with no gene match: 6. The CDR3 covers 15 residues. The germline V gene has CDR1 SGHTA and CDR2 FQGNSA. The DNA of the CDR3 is TGTGCCAGCAGCTTCCGGACAGGGGGCGCCCATACGCAGTATTTT. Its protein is CASSFRTGGAHTQYF.

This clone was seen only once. As DNA, the CDR3 is TGTGCCAGCAGCCATTCGTCGAGGGGGCGCGGTAGTACAGATACGCAGTATTTT. It codes for CASSHSSRGRGSTDTQYF. V and J are TRBV5-4 and TRBJ2-3; 7 bases agree with TRBD1. CDR1 is SGHNT, CDR2 YYREEE, per germline (reference sequence). V shed 4 bases and J 3 bases; nucleotides not matched to a gene: 17. This CDR3 has 18 amino acids. Supplemented by reference TRBV5-4 and TRBJ2-3, the full variable domain reads ETGVTQSPTHLIKTRGQQVTLRCSSQSGHNTVSWYQQALGQGPQFIFQYYREEENGRGNFPPRFSGLQFPNYSSELNVNALELDDSALYLCASSHSSRGRGSTDTQYFGPGTRLTVL.

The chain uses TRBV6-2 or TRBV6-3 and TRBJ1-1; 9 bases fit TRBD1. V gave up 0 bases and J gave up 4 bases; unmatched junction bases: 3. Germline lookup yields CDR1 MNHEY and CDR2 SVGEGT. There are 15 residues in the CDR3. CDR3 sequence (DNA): TGTGCCAGCAGTTACTCGGGACAGGGTCGCACTGAAGCTTTCTTT. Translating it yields CASSYSGQGRTEAFF.

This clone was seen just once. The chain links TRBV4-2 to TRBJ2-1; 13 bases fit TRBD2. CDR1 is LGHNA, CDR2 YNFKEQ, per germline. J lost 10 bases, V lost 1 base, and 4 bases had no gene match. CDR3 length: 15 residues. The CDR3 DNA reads TGTGCCAGCAGCCAAGCCGGACTAGCGGGGGCCGAGCAGTTCTTC. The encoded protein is CASSQAGLAGAEQFF.

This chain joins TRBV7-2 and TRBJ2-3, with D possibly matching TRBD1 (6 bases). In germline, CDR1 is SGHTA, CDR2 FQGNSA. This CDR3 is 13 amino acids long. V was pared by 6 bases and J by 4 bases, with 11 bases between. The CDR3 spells CASRTSGADTQYF. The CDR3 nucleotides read TGTGCCAGCAGAACCTCAGGGGCAGATACGCAGTATTTT.

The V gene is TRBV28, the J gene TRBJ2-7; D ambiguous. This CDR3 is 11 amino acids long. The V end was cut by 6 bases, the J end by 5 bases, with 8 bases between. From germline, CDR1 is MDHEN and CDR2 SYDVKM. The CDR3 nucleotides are TGTGCCAGCAGCCTATCCCACGAGCAGTACTTC. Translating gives CASSLSHEQYF.

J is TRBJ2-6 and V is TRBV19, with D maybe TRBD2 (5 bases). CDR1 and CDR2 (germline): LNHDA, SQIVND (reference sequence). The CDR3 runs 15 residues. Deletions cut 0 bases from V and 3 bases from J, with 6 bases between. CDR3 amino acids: CASSIEGSGANVLTF. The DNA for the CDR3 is TGTGCCAGTAGTATAGAAGGGAGTGGGGCCAACGTCCTGACTTTC.

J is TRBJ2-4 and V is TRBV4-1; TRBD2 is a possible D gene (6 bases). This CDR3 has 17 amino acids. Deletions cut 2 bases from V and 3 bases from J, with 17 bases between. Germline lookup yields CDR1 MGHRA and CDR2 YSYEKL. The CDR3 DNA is TGCGCCAGCAGCCAAAAGTTGGGGGGATTGGGCAAAAACATTCAGTACTTC. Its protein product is CASSQKLGGLGKNIQYF.

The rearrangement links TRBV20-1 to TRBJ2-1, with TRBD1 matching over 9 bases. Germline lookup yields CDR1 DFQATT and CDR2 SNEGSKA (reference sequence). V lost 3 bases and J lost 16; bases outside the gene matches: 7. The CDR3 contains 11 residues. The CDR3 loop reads CSARPRDRVFF. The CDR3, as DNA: TGCAGTGCTAGGCCCCGGGACAGGGTTTTCTTC.

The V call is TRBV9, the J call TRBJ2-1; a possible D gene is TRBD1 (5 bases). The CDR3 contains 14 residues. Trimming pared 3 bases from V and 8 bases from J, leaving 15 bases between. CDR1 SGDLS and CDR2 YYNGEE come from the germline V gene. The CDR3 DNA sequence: TGTGCCAGCAGCGCCGCGACCCCCAGGGATGAGCAGTTCTTC. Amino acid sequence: CASSAATPRDEQFF. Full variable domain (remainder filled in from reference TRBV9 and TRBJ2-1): DSGVTQTPKHLITATGQRVTLRCSPRSGDLSVYWYQQSLDQGLQFLIQYYNGEERAKGNILERFSAQQFPDLHSELNLSSLELGDSALYFCASSAATPRDEQFFGPGTRLTVL.